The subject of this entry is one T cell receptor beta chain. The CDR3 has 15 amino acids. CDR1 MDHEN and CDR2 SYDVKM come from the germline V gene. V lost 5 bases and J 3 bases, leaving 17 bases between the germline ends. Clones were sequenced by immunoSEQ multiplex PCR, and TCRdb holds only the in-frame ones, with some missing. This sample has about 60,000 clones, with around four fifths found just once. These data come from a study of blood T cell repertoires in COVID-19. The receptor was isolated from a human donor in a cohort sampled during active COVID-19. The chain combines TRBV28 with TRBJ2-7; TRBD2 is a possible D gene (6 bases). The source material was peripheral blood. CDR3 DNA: TGTGCCAGCAGTGGGCCGGGACTTATAAGCTACGAGCAGTACTTC. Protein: CASSGPGLISYEQYF. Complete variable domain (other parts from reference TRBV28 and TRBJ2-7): DVKVTQSSRYLVKRTGEKVFLECVQDMDHENMFWYRQDPGLGLRLIYFSYDVKMKEKGDIPEGYSVSREKKERFSLILESASTNQTSMYLCASSGPGLISYEQYFGPGTRLTVT.